This T cell receptor beta chain derives from a study of early stage breast cancer tumors (TCRdb year 2017). Notes on the research overall: Of the roughly 16 invasive breast tumors, 12 to 13 were found to be estrogen receptor-positive, progesterone receptor-positive and HER2-negative. Of the approximately twelve ER+/PR+/HER2- tumors, eight were classified as invasive ductal carcinomas and four as invasive lobular carcinomas. On average, each sample had roughly 9.9-fold read coverage. A total of 2 million to 3 million templates, representing some 1.2 million unique clonotypes, were detected across all samples. Results and caveats for the whole study, not just this receptor: The small cohort size prevented analysis by tumor subtype. Compared with adjacent normal breast tissue, tumors had roughly 2.5-fold higher T cell density and higher clonality. Bulk genomic DNA sequencing of unsorted cells missed chain pairing and functional markers such as CD4, CD8 and FOXP3. Repertoires from blood and normal breast were more alike than repertoires from blood and tumor, and in 14 of 16 patients, comparing each tissue with blood separated tumor from normal. Enriched TCRB sequences shared across patients were found to be mostly commonly generated sequences that were unlikely to play an important role in the tumor microenvironment.

About 17-50 mg of tumor tissue was diced, and more than 2.5 ug of DNA was typically obtained. The study profiled bulk TCR beta-chain repertoires in matched peripheral blood, tumor and adjacent normal breast tissue taken from about 15 patients with early-stage breast cancer. After resection, tumor tissue identified by eye was cut out and put into prechilled RNAlater. Tumor tissue (about 19-55 mg) was diced and homogenized in RLTplus buffer with beta-mercaptoethanol and antifoaming agent using a TissueLyser II. The Qiagen AllPrep DNA/RNA Mini kit was used to extract genomic DNA. V and J are trimmed by 0 bases and 1 base, and the gene matches miss 3 bases of the junction. Taken from cysteine to phenylalanine, the CDR3 has 16 residues. This entry keeps only the CDR3 DNA: 48 bases, framed from base 1. CDR1 LGHNA and CDR2 YNFKEQ were looked up in the germline V gene. Each sample was amplified in two independent genomic DNA replicates, using 0.5 to 0.65 ug for blood and approximately 1.6 ug for tumor or normal breast. Following the manufacturer's instructions, the ImmunoSeq Intro kit was used to carry out TCRB sequencing on genomic DNA. Multiplex PCR ran 25 to 35 cycles with proprietary primers and spike-in control sequences for absolute quantification. Single-end 150-bp reads were used to sequence an 87-bp fragment covering the CDR3 and the flanking V and J genes. Seven samples, with two replicates for each sample, were multiplexed per lane of an Illumina MiSeq using version 3.0 chemistry. Processing in the source paper ran as follows. Raw data were processed by the vendor's proprietary pipeline, with both replicates merged into one result per sample. Productive rearrangements sharing the V-gene family, CDR3 amino acid sequence and J-gene segment were defined as clonotypes. Clonality was computed as 1 minus the normalized Shannon entropy (Pielou evenness) of TCRB abundances. To estimate T cell density, the total number of templates was divided by the input cell count, which was inferred from how much DNA went in. Recon with default parameters was used to estimate total repertoire diversity and clonality. A clonotype counted as tumor-enriched if its abundance in tumor exceeded 0.1% and was at least 32-fold higher than its abundance in normal breast. As stored in TCRdb, this immuneACCESS dataset retains in-frame rearrangements with V and J assigned. A fraction of the clones does not appear; measured against another copy, unresolved V genes explain less than half of the discrepancy, and the remainder lacks a known reason. V and J calls and clone size are as listed in that table; D and trimming were resolved from the DNA. The sample contains several thousand clones, approximately 62% of them found a single time. The ten largest clones take up approximately 7.5% of the sample.

Comment on this clone: It lacks a known antigen. Nothing much larger sits one base from this clone, and base qualities are not available.

Specimen: breast tumor tissue. The TCR was taken from a person aged 70 to 79 with breast cancer. The chain employs TRBV4-2 and TRBJ2-1, and 7 bases in between align with TRBD2. The DNA sequence is given as TGTGCCAGCAGCCAAGAGGGCGGGGGTTCCTACAATGAGCAGTTCTTC. Its amino acids are CASSQEGGGSYNEQFF.